This T cell receptor (beta chain) was observed in a study of T cell clones after liver transplantation. The wider study: Without induction therapy, subjects received standard immunosuppression until 12-24 months post-transplant.

The germline CDR1 and CDR2 sequences are KGHSH and LQKENI. Losses at the gene ends were 6 bases for V and 7 bases for J; bases not matched to a gene: 8. The CDR3 spans 15 residues. The assay was immunoSEQ multiplex PCR, and TCRdb's table has in-frame clones only and misses some. The sample lists nearly 55,000 clones; roughly 84% were seen once. This TCR was sampled from a human donor who received a liver transplant. V gene TRBV18 combines with J gene TRBJ2-1; 11 bases align to TRBD1. The sample here was CD4+ T cells from blood, taken before liver transplant. CDR3 coding DNA: TGTGCCAGCTCGGCGGCCGGGACAGGGGGAAATGAGCAGTTCTTC. The encoded protein is CASSAAGTGGNEQFF.